The 28 T cell receptor beta chains in this list originate from one sample, sequenced in a study of T cell clonality in common variable immunodeficiency. Libraries were prepared by immunoSEQ multiplex PCR; TCRdb keeps only in-frame clonotypes and omits some of them. This sample carries 57,000 or so clones, none of them present only once. Material for sequencing was peripheral blood mononuclear cells. The receptor set was obtained from a person aged 18 to 75 in good health.

This clone appeared many times. From the germline J gene comes the end of the CDR3, since the read stops 3 residues before it. The chain recombines TRBV19 with TRBJ2-7; 10 positions match TRBD2. J lost 0 bases, V lost 3 bases, and 2 bases had no gene match. Per the germline V gene, CDR1 is LNHDA and CDR2 is SQIVND (reference sequence). CDR3 size: 15 residues. The CDR3 spells CASSMSGRASYEQYF. CDR3 bases read: TGTGCCAGTAGTATGAGCGGGAGGGCCTCCTACGAG.

This clone was counted at least ten times. CDR3 bases read: TGTGCCAGCTCACAACAGGGCTTCGAG. This codes for CASSQQGFE. The CDR3 reads in full as CASSQQGFEQYF. V and J are TRBV18 and TRBJ2-7, with a tentative D call TRBD1 (6 bases). Read sequence stops 3 residues before the CDR3 end, and the germline J gene provides the missing end. Trimming left V 4 bases short and J 6 bases short, with 10 bases between. CDR1 is KGHSH, CDR2 LQKENI, per germline. This CDR3 has 12 residues.

Ten or more counts support this clone. Sequencing ends 3 residues short of the CDR3 end; the germline J gene provides the rest. The chain recombines TRBV5-4 with TRBJ2-5; D might be TRBD2 (6 bases). V gave up 6 bases and J gave up 2 bases, with 20 bases separating them. Germline-derived CDR1 and CDR2 are SGHNT and YYREEE (reference sequence). The length of the CDR3 is 16 residues. The part of the CDR3 DNA that was read is TGTGCCAGCAACCCGGGGATAGCGGAGATACAAGAGACC. Protein: CASNPGIAEIQET. The whole CDR3 is CASNPGIAEIQETQYF.

This clone was seen ten or more times. Sequencing ends 3 residues short of the CDR3 end; the germline J gene provides the rest. The chain recombines TRBV9 with TRBJ2-5; no firm D call. The germline V gene encodes CDR1 SGDLS and CDR2 YYNGEE. This CDR3 contains 14 residues. The V end was cut by 0 bases, the J end by 7 bases, with 13 bases between. The CDR3 sequence: CASSVGTSVGTQYF. The sequenced part of the CDR3 DNA is TGTGCCAGCAGCGTAGGCACCAGCGTTGGGACC. Drawing the rest from reference TRBV9 and TRBJ2-5, the complete variable domain is DSGVTQTPKHLITATGQRVTLRCSPRSGDLSVYWYQQSLDQGLQFLIQYYNGEERAKGNILERFSAQQFPDLHSELNLSSLELGDSALYFCASSVGTSVGTQYFGPGTRLLVL.

This clone was recorded at least ten times. Coverage ceases 3 residues before the CDR3 finishes, and the germline J gene fills in the end. This chain joins TRBV11-2 and TRBJ2-7, with D maybe TRBD1 (6 bases). Germline V lookup: CDR1 SGHAT, CDR2 FQNNGV. V lost 5 bases and J 2 bases, leaving 13 bases between the germline ends. The CDR3 contains 14 residues. The sequenced CDR3 bases are TGTGCCAGCAGCGAAACCGGGACACCCTACGAG. Translation gives CASSETGTPYE. The whole CDR3 sequence reads CASSETGTPYEQYF.

This clone was recorded many times. Germline is not matched at one junction end, which may reflect a read error. The read gets to within 3 residues of the CDR3 end, and the germline J gene fills in the rest. This sequence joins TRBV7-7 and TRBJ2-7, with TRBD1 as a possible D gene (6 bases). This CDR3 contains 14 residues. Germline CDR1 SSHAT, CDR2 FNYEAQ (reference sequence). The sequenced part of the CDR3 DNA is TGTGCTAGCAGCGACCGGGACAACTCCTACGAG. This codes for CASSDRDNSYE. The full CDR3 reads CASSDRDNSYEQYF.

This clone was found many times. With the read ending 3 residues before the CDR3 end, the germline J gene is used to fill in that end. The V call is TRBV2, the J call TRBJ1-1; 8 bases fit TRBD1. The CDR3 loop spans 13 amino acids. V was clipped by 8 bases and J by 3 bases; unmatched bases: 5. The germline gives CDR1 SNHLY, CDR2 FYNNEI. CDR3 bases read: TGTGCCAGCGGACAGGGTGGGTACACTGAA. Protein: CASGQGGYTE. The CDR3 as a whole reads CASGQGGYTEAFF.

Of note for this clone: The read terminates 3 residues before the CDR3 end, so the remaining end is supplied by the germline J gene. V usage is TRBV7-6 and J usage is TRBJ2-7; a possible D gene is TRBD1 (5 bases). Germline CDR1 is SGHVS and CDR2 is FNYEAQ. CDR3 length equals 14 residues. Deletions cut 0 bases from V and 6 bases from J, with 12 bases between. The CDR3: CASSLAQGSGEQYF. The DNA read from the CDR3 is TGTGCCAGCAGCTTAGCTCAGGGATCAGGCGAG.

This clone was observed many times. The CDR3 bases that were read are TGTGCCAGCAAGGAAACAGGTGAA. It yields the protein CASKETGE. In full, the CDR3 is CASKETGEAFF. The chain links TRBV2 to TRBJ1-1; TRBD1 might be the D (5 bases). The missing CDR3 end, 3 residues past where the read stops, is filled in from the germline J gene. The ends were cut back, 7 bases at V and 7 bases at J, with 10 bases in the middle. The CDR3 contains 11 residues. Per germline, CDR1 SNHLY and CDR2 FYNNEI.

The table lists this clone with many counts. With the read ending 3 residues before the CDR3 end, the germline J gene is used to fill in that end. The chain is built from TRBV20-1 and TRBJ1-4; weak D call: TRBD1 (5 bases). Germline V lookup: CDR1 DFQATT, CDR2 SNEGSKA (reference sequence). V shed 3 bases and J shed 4 bases, with 6 bases lying between them. The CDR3 length is 12 residues. The part of the CDR3 DNA that was read is TGCAGTGCTAGGAGGGGTAATGAAAAA. This codes for CSARRGNEK. Given in full, the CDR3 is CSARRGNEKLFF.

In this sample, this clone turned up many times. The read finishes 3 residues shy of the CDR3 end, and the germline J gene is used to complete it. This chain connects TRBV6-2 or TRBV6-3 to TRBJ2-4; 7 bases are shared with TRBD1. This CDR3 comprises 14 residues. The germline CDR1 and CDR2 sequences are MNHEY and SVGEGT. Unmatched junction bases numbered 7, after V lost 6 bases and J lost 5 bases. The covered CDR3 bases are TGTGCCAGCAGCCTAAGGGGGCAGGAAAACATT. Protein: CASSLRGQENI. In full, the CDR3 reads CASSLRGQENIQYF.

This clone was detected many times. Sequencing ends 3 residues short of the CDR3 end; the germline J gene provides the rest. The chain links TRBV19 to TRBJ2-7; D unclear. The CDR3 totals 14 residues. Per the germline V gene, CDR1 is LNHDA and CDR2 is SQIVND (reference sequence). The V end was cut by 3 bases, the J end by 3 bases, with 12 bases between. CDR3 DNA (partial): TGTGCCAGTAGTATTAGGGCAGGAAACTACGAG. This sequence encodes CASSIRAGNYE. The full CDR3 reads CASSIRAGNYEQYF.

Many counts were recorded for this clone. The CDR3 extends 3 residues past the end of the read, so its final part is completed from the germline J gene. The chain couples TRBV30 to TRBJ1-1, with TRBD1 identical over 7 bases. CDR3 length equals 13 residues. Germline assignment: CDR1 GTSNPN and CDR2 SVGIG (reference sequence). The V gene end was trimmed by 0 bases and the J gene end by 4 bases; junction bases not matched to a gene: 2. Here the CDR3 reads CAWSVNRGTEAFF. CDR3 bases read: TGTGCCTGGAGTGTTAACAGGGGCACTGAA.

The table lists this clone with many counts. The read halts 3 residues ahead of the CDR3 end, with the missing end drawn from the germline J gene. The V gene is TRBV20-1, the J gene TRBJ1-5; D call uncertain. This CDR3 contains 13 residues. The germline CDR1 and CDR2 sequences are DFQATT and SNEGSKA (reference sequence). V was clipped by 1 base and J by 6 bases, with 10 bases between them. The CDR3 loop reads CSARGAPGQPQHF. The DNA read from the CDR3 is TGCAGTGCTAGAGGAGCTCCCGGTCAGCCC.

This clone was seen ten or more times. The read ends 3 residues early relative to the CDR3; the germline J gene fills the gap. This rearrangement joins TRBV20-1 to TRBJ1-5; D is possibly TRBD1 (5 bases). The CDR3 runs 14 residues. CDR1 is DFQATT and CDR2 is SNEGSKA in the germline V gene (reference sequence). V was clipped by 5 bases and J by 4 bases, with 15 bases between them. CDR3 DNA, as far as it was read: TGCAGTGCTCTCTCAGGACACTCTAATCAGCCC. Translated: CSALSGHSNQP. The complete CDR3 reads CSALSGHSNQPQHF.

This clone was seen ten or more times. The CDR3 DNA, read in part, is TGTGCCAGCAGCTCGGACAGGGGGGGCTGGAATGAG. Its translation is CASSSDRGGWNE. The whole CDR3 protein reads CASSSDRGGWNEQFF. This rearrangement joins TRBV7-2 to TRBJ2-1, with 10 bases fitting TRBD1. The missing CDR3 end, 3 residues past where the read stops, is filled in from the germline J gene. The length of the CDR3 is 15 residues. V lost 4 bases and J lost 7; bases outside the gene matches: 7. Germline CDR1 and CDR2: SGHTA and FQGNSA.

This clone has ten or more counts. Coverage ceases 3 residues before the CDR3 finishes, and the germline J gene fills in the end. This chain connects TRBV20-1 to TRBJ2-5, with 8 nucleotides matching TRBD1. Trimming at V came to 1 base and at J to 2 bases, leaving 6 bases not matched to a gene. The germline gives CDR1 DFQATT, CDR2 SNEGSKA (reference sequence). CDR3 length: 15 residues. The CDR3 DNA, read in part, is TGCAGTGCTAGAGGAAGGGACAGGTGGCAAGAGACC. As protein: CSARGRDRWQET. Given in full, the CDR3 is CSARGRDRWQETQYF.

This clone has a count of ten or more. The DNA ends 3 residues before the CDR3 does, and the rest of the CDR3 is filled in from the germline J gene. The chain carries TRBV14 and TRBJ2-3; 16 bases fit TRBD2. Germline V gives CDR1 SGHDN, CDR2 FVKESK. The junction had 9 bases not matched to a gene; V was cut back by 5 bases and J by 4 bases. The CDR3 is 18 amino acids. The sequenced CDR3 bases are TGTGCCAGCAGCGACGGAGGGGGACTAGCGGGAGGGTCAGATACG. It encodes CASSDGGGLAGGSDT. In full, the CDR3 reads CASSDGGGLAGGSDTQYF.

For this clone: The read halts 3 residues ahead of the CDR3 end, with the missing end drawn from the germline J gene. The chain uses TRBV19 and TRBJ1-2; D remains ambiguous. Germline-derived CDR1 and CDR2 are LNHDA and SQIVND (reference sequence). This CDR3 has 13 residues. CDR3 in amino acids: CASIRREGNDYTF. The covered CDR3 bases are TGTGCCAGTATTAGGCGGGAGGGCAATGAC.

There are many counts of this clone. The sequence runs out 3 residues before the end of the CDR3; the remainder is reconstructed from the germline J gene. The chain joins TRBV10-1 to TRBJ2-1, with 7 bases lining up with TRBD2. This CDR3 spans 15 amino acids. CDR1 and CDR2 from the germline V gene are WNHNN and SYGVQD (reference sequence). V shed 4 bases, J shed 8 bases, and the junction held 11 bases outside the gene matches. CDR3 sequence: CASSGVASGRDEQFF. Incomplete CDR3 DNA: TGCGCCAGCAGTGGGGTGGCTAGCGGCCGGGATGAG.

In this sample, this clone turned up many times. The read terminates 3 residues ahead of where the CDR3 ends, so the germline J gene completes it. The V call is TRBV7-2, the J call TRBJ1-2; the match to TRBD1 covers 7 bases. Germline V gene sequence: CDR1 SGHTA, CDR2 FQGNSA. The CDR3 has 14 residues. V dropped 3 bases and J dropped 4; count of bases not matched to a gene: 5. The covered CDR3 bases are TGTGCCAGCAGCTTGGAGACAGGGACCTATGGC. It codes for CASSLETGTYG. The CDR3 as a whole reads CASSLETGTYGYTF.

Many counts were recorded for this clone. The read ends 3 residues early relative to the CDR3; the germline J gene fills the gap. This sequence joins TRBV18 and TRBJ2-2, with 7 positions matching TRBD1. J lost 10 bases, V lost 3 bases, and 5 bases had no gene match. This CDR3 region has 13 residues. Per germline, CDR1 KGHSH and CDR2 LQKENI. The CDR3 protein is CASSPGQAKELFF. CDR3 bases read: TGTGCCAGCTCACCCGGACAGGCTAAGGAG.

In the case of this clone: The read is 3 residues too short to cover the CDR3 end, so that end is filled in from the germline J gene. The rearrangement joins TRBV20-1 to TRBJ2-1; 11 bases match TRBD2. V shed 6 bases and J 7 bases; nucleotides not matched to a gene: 5. The CDR3 consists of 13 residues. Per the germline V gene, CDR1 is DFQATT and CDR2 is SNEGSKA (reference sequence). CDR3 DNA (partial): TGCAGTGCCTTAGCGGGAGGGACTAATGAG. Amino acids: CSALAGGTNE. The entire CDR3 protein reads CSALAGGTNEQFF.

This clone was found a few times. The read falls 3 residues short of the CDR3 end, and the missing part is taken from the germline J gene. The chain couples TRBV11-2 to TRBJ2-7, with 10 bases matching TRBD2. The CDR3 length is 15 residues. With V trimmed by 5 bases and J by 3 bases, 7 bases remained unmatched. Per the germline V gene, CDR1 is SGHAT and CDR2 is FQNNGV. The CDR3 reads CASSPTSGAYYEQYF. The DNA read from the CDR3 is TGTGCCAGCAGCCCTACTAGCGGGGCGTACTACGAG.

The table lists this clone with many counts. Read sequence stops 3 residues before the CDR3 end, and the germline J gene provides the missing end. The chain recombines TRBV5-6 with TRBJ2-7; 8 nucleotides agree with TRBD1. Germline V gene data show CDR1 as SGHDT and CDR2 as YYEEEE. Trimming at V came to 0 bases and at J to 1 base, leaving 3 bases not matched to a gene. The CDR3 has 15 amino acids. The part of the CDR3 DNA that was read is TGTGCCAGCAGCTTGGGCAGGGGGCTTTCCTACGAG. Translated: CASSLGRGLSYE. The CDR3, in full, reads CASSLGRGLSYEQYF.

The sample holds many counts of this clone. The read is 3 residues too short to cover the CDR3 end, so that end is filled in from the germline J gene. The chain links TRBV27 to TRBJ2-2; D may be TRBD2 (6 bases). V was cut by 6 bases and J by 2 bases, with 16 bases left in between. CDR1 is MNHEY and CDR2 is SMNVEV in the germline V gene (reference sequence). This CDR3 has 16 amino acids. CDR3 residues: CASSLRLVHNTGELFF. The sequenced part of the CDR3 DNA is TGTGCCAGCAGCCTCAGACTAGTTCACAACACCGGGGAG.

Ten or more counts support this clone. The read terminates 3 residues ahead of where the CDR3 ends, so the germline J gene completes it. This chain joins TRBV19 and TRBJ2-5, with 16 bases aligning to TRBD2. The germline V gene has CDR1 LNHDA and CDR2 SQIVND (reference sequence). With V trimmed by 4 bases and J by 1 base, 6 bases remained unmatched. This CDR3 contains 18 residues. The CDR3 DNA, read in part, is TGTGCCAGTAGTACGGGACTAGCGGGAGGGGACATCCAAGAGACC. It codes for CASSTGLAGGDIQET. The whole CDR3 protein is CASSTGLAGGDIQETQYF.

This clone was observed many times. The DNA ends 3 residues before the CDR3 does, and the rest of the CDR3 is filled in from the germline J gene. The chain joins TRBV5-1 to TRBJ2-1; D perhaps matches TRBD1 (6 bases). This CDR3 region has 12 residues. Germline V lookup: CDR1 SGHRS, CDR2 YFSETQ. Trimming shortened V by 3 bases and J by 7 bases, and 8 bases separated the two germline ends. The CDR3 spells CASSSQGNEQFF. The covered CDR3 bases are TGCGCCAGCAGCTCGCAGGGGAATGAG.